These 16 T cell receptor beta chains originate from one sample sequenced in a study of identical twins. A single record per CDR3 protein comes from TCRdb applying MiXCR to the 5' RACE reads. The sample gives about 240,000 distinct CDR3 sequences, about 11% of which show up once; 10% is in the top ten. Sequencing was done on a sample of memory T cells sorted from blood. These receptors came from a man in his fifties or sixties in good health.

The chain has TRBV29-1 and TRBJ2-5, with a weak D call TRBD1 (6 bases). Germline CDR1 is SQVTM and CDR2 is ANQGSEA. The V end lost 7 bases, the J end lost 2 bases, and 17 bases lay between the germline ends. The CDR3 contains 14 residues. The CDR3 DNA reads as TGCAGCGCCCGTTTGGTGGGGGCTCAAGAGACCCAGTACTTC. This gives the protein CSARLVGAQETQYF.

In this sample, this clonotype turned up a few times. The CDR3 nucleotides read TGTGCCAGCAGTTTAGGGACAGGGGCTGATAGTACGCAGTATTTT. Amino acids: CASSLGTGADSTQYF. J is TRBJ2-3 and V is TRBV27, with 10 bases identical to TRBD1. The trim removed 2 bases at V and 8 bases at J, leaving 7 bases unmatched. Germline V CDR1 and CDR2: MNHEY, SMNVEV (reference sequence). The CDR3 consists of 15 residues.

This clonotype was counted at least ten times. The chain carries TRBV5-1 and TRBJ1-1; D not resolved. Trimming removed 6 bases from V and 6 bases from J, with 18 bases in between. The germline V gene encodes CDR1 SGHRS and CDR2 YFSETQ. The CDR3 totals 14 residues. The CDR3, as DNA: TGCGCCAGCACCCTCGGGGAATCCAACGCTGAAGCTTTCTTT. This translates into CASTLGESNAEAFF.

This clonotype was found many times. The V gene is TRBV4-1, the J gene TRBJ1-2, with 7 bases fitting TRBD1. The CDR3 totals 17 residues. The germline CDR1 and CDR2 sequences are MGHRA and YSYEKL. Germline trimming cut 0 bases from V and 4 bases from J; bases unmatched to any gene: 11. The CDR3 nucleotides are TGCGCCAGCAGCCAAGATGGGGGACAGACCGCGACCTATGGCTACACCTTC. Translated: CASSQDGGQTATYGYTF.

The chain uses TRBV20-1 and TRBJ2-7; weak D call: TRBD1 (6 bases). The CDR3 loop spans 11 amino acids. Trimming removed 5 bases at V and 3 bases at J, with 8 bases between. The V gene's germline CDR1 is DFQATT and CDR2 SNEGSKA (reference sequence). CDR3 in DNA: TGCAGTGCTGGACAGTTCTACGAGCAGTACTTC. Protein product: CSAGQFYEQYF.

This clonotype has only one observation. CDR3 nucleotides: TGCGCCAGCAGCCAAGAACTAGCCACCTACAATGAGCAGTTCTTC. It translates to CASSQELATYNEQFF. V gene TRBV4-3 combines with J gene TRBJ2-1, with D possibly being TRBD2 (6 bases). Per germline, CDR1 LGHNA and CDR2 YSLEER. With 0 bases removed from V and 2 bases from J, the gap between germline ends came to 8 bases. This CDR3 is 15 amino acids long.

Comments on this clonotype: Germline and junction disagree at one end, which may indicate a read error. The rearrangement links TRBV20-1 to TRBJ1-2, with TRBD1 identical over 8 bases. This CDR3 contains 12 residues. Per germline, CDR1 DFQATT and CDR2 SNEGSKA (reference sequence). The CDR3 bases are TGCAGTGCTCCCCAGGGGGCTTTAGGCTACCCCTTC. Translation: CSAPQGALGYPF.

This clonotype has just a few counts. V is TRBV9 and J is TRBJ2-7, with 8 bases matching TRBD2. The CDR3 consists of 14 residues. The germline V gene has CDR1 SGDLS and CDR2 YYNGEE. Trimming cost V 0 bases and J 10 bases; bases outside gene matches: 9. The CDR3 protein is CASSVDVGGADQYF. CDR3 sequence (DNA): TGTGCCAGCAGCGTAGATGTCGGGGGGGCCGACCAGTACTTC.

This clonotype was detected a few times. The chain carries TRBV20-1 and TRBJ2-5; D is perhaps TRBD1 or TRBD2 (5 bases each). V gave up 5 bases and J gave up 5 bases, with 9 bases separating them. Germline-derived CDR1 and CDR2 are DFQATT and SNEGSKA (reference sequence). This CDR3 is 11 amino acids long. The CDR3 reads CSARGGETQYF. CDR3 DNA sequence: TGCAGTGCTCGGGGCGGGGAGACCCAGTACTTC.

This clonotype came up many times. The CDR3 nucleotides are TGTGCCAGCAAAAGGGGACAGGGGGACGGAGGCTACACCTTC. Residues: CASKRGQGDGGYTF. The V gene is TRBV2, the J gene TRBJ1-2; 11 bases are shared with TRBD1. CDR1 SNHLY and CDR2 FYNNEI come from the germline V gene. This CDR3 comprises 14 residues. Unmatched junction bases numbered 9, after V lost 7 bases and J lost 8 bases. The full variable domain, with the rest looked up from reference TRBV2 and TRBJ1-2, is EPEVTQTPSHQVTQMGQEVILRCVPISNHLYFYWYRQILGQKVEFLVSFYNNEISEKSEIFDDQFSVERPDGSNFTLKIRSTKLEDSAMYFCASKRGQGDGGYTFGSGTRLTVV.

The gene calls are TRBV2 and TRBJ2-3, with TRBD2 matching 12 bases. The CDR3 covers 19 residues. Looked up from germline, CDR1 is SNHLY and CDR2 is FYNNEI. The junction had 13 bases not matched to a gene; V was cut back by 3 bases and J by 3 bases. CDR3 residues: CASSDLGKTSGGNTDTQYF. DNA of the CDR3: TGTGCCAGCAGTGATCTTGGGAAGACTAGCGGGGGAAATACAGATACGCAGTATTTT.

The chain links TRBV30 to TRBJ1-1, with D unclear. This CDR3 region has 12 residues. V shed 2 bases and J shed 0 bases, with 4 bases lying between them. Per germline, CDR1 GTSNPN and CDR2 SVGIG (reference sequence). Here the CDR3 DNA reads TGTGCCTGGAGTTGGGTGAACACTGAAGCTTTCTTT. It translates to CAWSWVNTEAFF.

This clonotype was seen only a few times. The chain joins TRBV7-2 to TRBJ1-4; D is unresolved. V was pared by 5 bases and J by 2 bases, with 12 bases between. Germline CDR1 SGHTA, CDR2 FQGNSA. The CDR3 has 15 amino acids. The CDR3 sequence is CASSLFVGTNEKLFF. The CDR3 nucleotides read TGTGCCAGCAGCCTCTTTGTCGGGACTAATGAAAAACTGTTTTTT.

The chain is built from TRBV18 and TRBJ2-1; unclear D gene. This CDR3 contains 15 residues. Germline values: CDR1 KGHSH, CDR2 LQKENI. V lost 0 bases and J lost 8, with 14 bases in between. CDR3 residues: CASSPPQKGGDEQFF. Written as DNA, the CDR3 is TGTGCCAGCTCACCACCTCAGAAGGGTGGCGATGAGCAGTTCTTC.

At least ten counts were recorded for this clonotype. V is TRBV5-6 and J is TRBJ2-1; 9 positions agree with TRBD1. Germline loops: CDR1 SGHDT, CDR2 YYEEEE. The CDR3 has 17 residues. V lost 2 bases, J lost 5 bases, and 11 bases stayed unmatched. CDR3 loop: CASSFRTGGHINNEQFF. CDR3 nucleotides: TGTGCCAGCAGCTTCAGAACAGGGGGCCACATAAACAATGAGCAGTTCTTC.

The chain carries TRBV14 and TRBJ2-5; TRBD2 matches 7 bases. This CDR3 is built from 13 residues. Losses at the gene ends were 6 bases for V and 5 bases for J; bases not matched to a gene: 6. Germline CDR1 SGHDN, CDR2 FVKESK. The CDR3 protein is CASRSGIRETQYF. The CDR3 region has the DNA TGTGCCAGCAGAAGCGGGATAAGGGAGACCCAGTACTTC.